This TCR beta chain originates from a study of yellow fever vaccine responses in identical twins (dated by TCRdb to the late 2010s). In the study overall: Focusing on identical twins, the study followed the T cell clones that responded to the vaccine, and did so with precision.

Notes on this clonotype: The target of this receptor is not known. It has no much larger one-base neighbor in the sample; base qualities were not kept.

Broad study findings and their caveats: According to the authors, in identical twins the way T cells responded to vaccination appeared partly convergent and partly personalized.

CDR1 and CDR2, per the germline V gene (reference sequence), are DFQATT and SNEGSKA. The CDR3 has 14 amino acids, counting the end cysteine and phenylalanine. Only the CDR3 region is kept as DNA, spanning 42 bases read in frame from base 1. The junction carries 9 bases between V and J, which are trimmed by 0 bases and 3 bases respectively. Library generation was performed with RT-PCR. The sequencer listed for this sample is Illumina HiSeq 2500. The raw public reads went through TCRdb reprocessing: fastp at Q25, MiXCR clone calling, in-frame beta chains kept. When rows share a CDR3 protein, they turn into one entry using the most common DNA and genes. Within this sample are 30,000 to 40,000 distinct CDR3 sequences, with 50% to 65% of them counted one time only. The ten largest clonotypes hold more than 3.5% of the sample.

The specimen was T cells from blood (PBMCs), unsorted or a sorted subset (not recorded which), collected before or after yellow fever vaccination (not recorded which). The V and J genes are TRBV20-1 and TRBJ2-1; there is no confident call for the D gene. The TCR comes from a woman aged 18-29 years who received the yellow fever vaccine. Donor details come from another sample of the same person, matched by shared clones. The bases read TGCAGTGCTAGAGATCGTACTAACTACAATGAGCAGTTCTTC. This codes for CSARDRTNYNEQFF.